This T cell receptor beta chain was identified in a study of CD8+CD57+ T cells in acquired aplastic anemia. Whole-study findings and limits: The number of CD8+ CDR3 sequences shared by patients and controls was fewer than 35.

Flow cytometry had shown expanded CD8+CD57+ cells in the patients chosen for sequencing. This clonotype was counted at least ten times. Its matching antigen is unknown. Genomic DNA templated the TCR beta VDJ and CDR3 profiling. TCRdb recomputed calls from the reads with MiXCR, one row per CDR3 protein. The sample shows hundreds of thousands of distinct CDR3 sequences, approximately 33% of them seen only once. CDR1 and CDR2 from the germline V gene are SNHLY and FYNNEI. The CDR3 has 14 amino acids. The V end was cut by 6 bases, the J end by 0 bases, with 11 bases between. This clonotype was obtained from a human donor with aplastic anemia. Sequencing was performed on sorted CD4+, CD8+, or CD8+CD57+ T cells (not recorded which) from PBMCs. The chain has TRBV2 and TRBJ1-1; D gene unclear. CDR3: CASRRRDLNTEAFF. The CDR3 DNA reads TGTGCCAGCAGACGGAGAGACCTGAACACTGAAGCTTTCTTT.